One sample yielded the 25 T cell receptor beta chains listed below, sequenced in a study of T cells in Graves' hyperthyroidism and ophthalmopathy. Amplified TCR beta CDR3 regions came from RNA transcripts. An initial round of RT-PCR targeting the TCR CDR3 relied on the HTBI primer set. TCRdb redid the calling of the multiplex PCR reads with MiXCR, one entry per CDR3 protein. The sample includes about 640,000 distinct CDR3 sequences, 20% of them seen just once. Sequences were obtained from blood. The receptor source for this set is a man aged 25 to 45 with Graves' ophthalmopathy.

In its sample, this clonotype was seen a few times. The V and J genes are TRBV4-2 and TRBJ2-1; perhaps TRBD1 as D (6 bases). The CDR3 is 17 amino acids. Germline V gene lookup returns CDR1 LGHNA and CDR2 YNFKEQ. Trimming pared 4 bases from V and 0 bases from J, leaving 16 bases between. The CDR3 DNA follows: TGTGCCAGCAGCCTATCACAGGGTCCACTCTCCTACAATGAGCAGTTCTTC. Residues: CASSLSQGPLSYNEQFF.

This clonotype was counted at least ten times. This chain links TRBV28 with TRBJ2-1; TRBD2 agrees at 12 bases. The V gene end was trimmed by 10 bases and the J gene end by 2 bases; junction bases not matched to a gene: 24. Germline V gene sequence: CDR1 MDHEN, CDR2 SYDVKM. The CDR3 length is 21 residues. This chain's CDR3 is CAIYLSLVGLAGPEAYNEQFF. As DNA, the CDR3 is TGTGCCATCTACCTTAGTTTAGTCGGACTAGCGGGACCGGAAGCCTACAATGAGCAGTTCTTC.

This clonotype was observed a handful of times. The V call is TRBV2, the J call TRBJ1-4, with a weak D call TRBD1 (6 bases). There are 16 residues in the CDR3. The germline V gene has CDR1 SNHLY and CDR2 FYNNEI. V was shortened by 6 bases and J by 6 bases, with 20 bases between the two germline ends. The CDR3: CASSLRFRGSDEKLFF. Written as DNA, the CDR3 is TGTGCCAGCAGCCTTAGATTCAGGGGTTCGGATGAAAAACTGTTTTTT.

The sample holds many counts of this clonotype. The chain is built from TRBV28 and TRBJ2-4, with D possibly being TRBD1 or TRBD2 (5 bases each). The CDR3 has 15 residues. V shed 1 base and J shed 6 bases, with 13 bases lying between them. In germline, CDR1 is MDHEN, CDR2 SYDVKM. CDR3 residues: CASSLSGRSGNIQYF. The CDR3 region has the DNA TGTGCCAGCAGTTTATCGGGACGTTCGGGAAACATTCAGTACTTC.

The table lists this clonotype with a few counts. The rearrangement uses TRBV28 and TRBJ2-5; 8 bases are a match to TRBD1. This CDR3 has 14 residues. The V segment lost 4 bases and the J segment 4 bases; nucleotides outside the gene matches: 5. Germline lookup yields CDR1 MDHEN and CDR2 SYDVKM. As DNA, the CDR3 is TGTGCCAGCAGTTCCCGGACAGGGCGAGAGACCCAGTACTTC. Translation: CASSSRTGRETQYF.

This clonotype was detected only a few times. V and J are TRBV5-6 and TRBJ2-7; D possibly corresponds to TRBD1 (5 bases). Germline CDR1 SGHDT, CDR2 YYEEEE. This CDR3 has 12 amino acids. V gave up 6 bases and J gave up 3 bases, with 10 bases separating them. CDR3 sequence reads: CASTRQNYEQYF. CDR3 DNA: TGTGCCAGCACAAGACAGAACTACGAGCAGTACTTC.

This clonotype was recorded many times. This chain connects TRBV7-9 to TRBJ1-1, with TRBD1 identical over 7 bases. CDR3 length equals 14 residues. Unmatched junction bases numbered 3, after V lost 5 bases and J lost 0 bases. Germline V gene sequence: CDR1 SEHNR, CDR2 FQNEAQ (reference sequence). The CDR3 DNA is TGTGCCAGCAGCATACAGGGGATGAACACTGAAGCTTTCTTT. Amino acid sequence: CASSIQGMNTEAFF.

In its sample, this clonotype was seen a few times. The chain employs TRBV5-1 and TRBJ2-7; perhaps D is TRBD1 or TRBD2 (5 bases each). Germline lookup yields CDR1 SGHRS and CDR2 YFSETQ. Trimming pared 1 base from V and 0 bases from J, leaving 11 bases between. This CDR3 has 15 residues. CDR3 bases: TGCGCCAGCAGCTTGAACCGGGACCCCTCCTACGAGCAGTACTTC. The encoded protein is CASSLNRDPSYEQYF.

As DNA, the CDR3 is TGTGCCAGCAGTGAAGCGACCGGGAAGAAGAAGCCCCAGCATTTT. It is translated as CASSEATGKKKPQHF. The chain has TRBV6-1 and TRBJ1-5; unclear D gene. The CDR3 length is 15 residues. The V gene's germline CDR1 is MNHNS and CDR2 SASEGT. Trimming pared 0 bases from V and 8 bases from J, leaving 14 bases between.

This clonotype was observed a few times. Being one base from a much bigger clone, this may be a read error. The rearrangement joins TRBV3-1 to TRBJ2-1, with TRBD2 matching 10 bases. Germline V gene data show CDR1 as LGHDT and CDR2 as YNNKEL (reference sequence). Germline trimming cut 4 bases from V and 9 bases from J; bases unmatched to any gene: 0. CDR3 size: 12 residues. The CDR3 sequence: CASSRTSGEQFF. The CDR3 coding sequence is TGTGCCAGCAGCCGGACTAGCGGTGAGCAGTTCTTC.

This chain links TRBV10-3 with TRBJ2-3, with D possibly being TRBD2 (5 bases). Per the germline V gene, CDR1 is ENHRY and CDR2 is SYGVKD. This CDR3 comprises 20 residues. Trimming stripped 4 bases from V and 4 bases from J, with 30 bases between. The CDR3 sequence: CAISGRREDRPGAGSDTQYF. The CDR3 coding sequence is TGTGCCATCAGTGGCCGCCGAGAGGACCGACCTGGTGCGGGTTCAGATACGCAGTATTTT.

The V gene is TRBV29-1, the J gene TRBJ2-4; 9 bases line up with TRBD1. Per germline, CDR1 SQVTM and CDR2 ANQGSEA. CDR3 length: 14 residues. The V segment lost 6 bases and the J segment 2 bases; nucleotides outside the gene matches: 5. The chain's CDR3 is CSVTGGASKNIQYF. The DNA of the CDR3 is TGCAGCGTGACAGGGGGAGCCTCCAAAAACATTCAGTACTTC. Full variable domain (outside the CDR3, taken from reference TRBV29-1 and TRBJ2-4): SAVISQKPSRDICQRGTSLTIQCQVDSQVTMMFWYRQQPGQSLTLIATANQGSEATYESGFVIDKFPISRPNLTFSTLTVSNMSPEDSSIYLCSVTGGASKNIQYFGAGTRLSVL.

This chain connects TRBV30 to TRBJ2-2; D may correspond to TRBD1 or TRBD2 (5 bases each). Germline V lookup: CDR1 GTSNPN, CDR2 SVGIG (reference sequence). The germline V and J ends were trimmed by 8 bases and 6 bases, with 13 bases remaining between them. This CDR3 region has 12 residues. In DNA form, the CDR3 reads TGTGCCGGGGACGAAGGAGCCGGGGAGCTGTTTTTT. This sequence encodes CAGDEGAGELFF.

The CDR3 is CASSLSGFSSYNSPLHF. In nucleotides, the CDR3 is TGTGCCAGCAGTTTATCGGGATTTAGCTCCTATAATTCACCCCTCCACTTT. The chain combines TRBV28 with TRBJ1-6, with D unclear. This CDR3 has 17 residues. The germline V gene has CDR1 MDHEN and CDR2 SYDVKM. Trimming pared 1 base from V and 0 bases from J, leaving 10 bases between.

This rearrangement joins TRBV6-2 or TRBV6-3 to TRBJ1-5; TRBD1 might be the D (6 bases). This CDR3 is 16 amino acids long. From germline, CDR1 is MNHEY and CDR2 SVGEGT. The V end lost 6 bases, the J end lost 0 bases, and 15 bases lay between the germline ends. Written as DNA, the CDR3 is TGTGCCAGCAGCCCCGAGACAGGCAATAGCAATCAGCCCCAGCATTTT. Translated, it gives CASSPETGNSNQPQHF.

The chain carries TRBV5-1 and TRBJ2-1; the match to TRBD2 covers 7 bases. V dropped 4 bases and J dropped 6; count of bases not matched to a gene: 7. The CDR3 is 14 amino acids. In germline, CDR1 is SGHRS, CDR2 YFSETQ. CDR3 protein: CASSLERDRNEQFF. CDR3 nucleotides: TGCGCCAGCAGCCTGGAGCGGGATCGCAATGAGCAGTTCTTC. The full variable domain, in which reference TRBV5-1 and TRBJ2-1 provide the parts outside the CDR3, is KAGVTQTPRYLIKTRGQQVTLSCSPISGHRSVSWYQQTPGQGLQFLFEYFSETQRNKGNFPGRFSGRQFSNSRSEMNVSTLELGDSALYLCASSLERDRNEQFFGPGTRLTVL.

This sequence joins TRBV5-6 and TRBJ1-2; tentative D call: TRBD1 (6 bases). Germline V gene lookup returns CDR1 SGHDT and CDR2 YYEEEE. V was clipped by 4 bases and J by 0 bases, with 10 bases between them. The CDR3 sequence is 14 residues long. In nucleotides, the CDR3 is TGTGCCAGCAGCCTACGGACAGCTAACTATGGCTACACCTTC. It codes for CASSLRTANYGYTF.

This rearrangement joins TRBV4-3 to TRBJ2-7; possibly TRBD1 or TRBD2 for D (5 bases each). V lost 0 bases and J 1 base, leaving 13 bases between the germline ends. From germline, CDR1 is LGHNA and CDR2 YSLEER. The CDR3 is 16 residues long. The CDR3 nucleotides are TGCGCCAGCAGCCAAGACCTCCCGGGGCAATCCTACGAGCAGTACTTC. Translated, it gives CASSQDLPGQSYEQYF.

This chain uses TRBV7-3 with TRBJ2-2, with TRBD1 identical over 9 bases. Germline trimming cut 5 bases from V and 0 bases from J; bases unmatched to any gene: 4. CDR1 is SGHTA, CDR2 FQGTGA, per germline. The CDR3 contains 16 residues. The CDR3 nucleotides are TGTGCCAGCAGCCAAAGGACAGGGGCGAACACCGGGGAGCTGTTTTTT. This sequence encodes CASSQRTGANTGELFF.

Details on this clonotype: It may be a read error: a sequence one base away is much more abundant. The CDR3 ends on some other residue instead of the conserved phenylalanine or tryptophan, so this is likely a read error. The chain joins TRBV12-3 or TRBV12-4 to TRBJ1-2; D not certain. The CDR3 extends over 16 amino acids. Trimming shortened V by 4 bases and J by 4 bases, and 19 bases separated the two germline ends. CDR3 DNA sequence: TGTGCCAGCAGTTCCCCCTATCGGAAGGGCGGCTATGGCTACACCCTC. It yields the protein CASSSPYRKGGYGYTL.

This chain joins TRBV6-2 or TRBV6-3 and TRBJ2-1, with D perhaps TRBD2 (6 bases). Deletions cut 0 bases from V and 7 bases from J, with 10 bases between. This CDR3 contains 14 residues. Germline CDR1 is MNHEY and CDR2 is SVGEGT. The CDR3 sequence is CASSYSTTRNEQFF. The CDR3, as DNA: TGTGCCAGCAGTTACTCCACGACTAGAAATGAGCAGTTCTTC.

This clonotype came up a few times. The chain links TRBV6-2 or TRBV6-3 to TRBJ2-3; D possibly corresponds to TRBD2 (6 bases). The CDR3 consists of 14 residues. V was clipped by 2 bases and J by 7 bases, with 13 bases between them. Germline V CDR1 and CDR2: MNHEY, SVGEGT. The CDR3 DNA follows: TGTGCCAGCAGTTACAGGGCTAGCGCGAATACGCAGTATTTT. Its protein product is CASSYRASANTQYF.

This chain links TRBV6-5 with TRBJ2-4; D call uncertain. CDR3 length: 15 amino acids. Trimming removed 0 bases at V and 7 bases at J, with 13 bases between. Germline V lookup: CDR1 MNHEY, CDR2 SVGAGI. CDR3 in DNA: TGTGCCAGCAGTTACTCGACGGCCGTGGGGAACATTCAGTACTTC. It specifies CASSYSTAVGNIQYF.

The chain combines TRBV5-6 with TRBJ2-1; 12 bases are shared with TRBD1. Germline V CDR1 and CDR2: SGHDT, YYEEEE. V shed 4 bases, J shed 8 bases, and the junction held 7 bases outside the gene matches. This CDR3 has 15 amino acids. In DNA, the CDR3 is TGTGCCAGCAGCGCGGGACAGGGGGCTTGGGATGAGCAGTTCTTC. It yields the protein CASSAGQGAWDEQFF.

The table lists this clonotype with many counts. The chain combines TRBV5-1 with TRBJ2-1; TRBD1 matches at 8 bases. The CDR3 loop spans 15 amino acids. J gave up 6 bases and V 3 bases, and 8 bases lay outside the gene matches. Germline V gene sequence: CDR1 SGHRS, CDR2 YFSETQ. The CDR3 here is CASSSTTGVGNEQFF. CDR3 nucleotides: TGCGCCAGCAGCTCGACGACAGGGGTGGGCAATGAGCAGTTCTTC.